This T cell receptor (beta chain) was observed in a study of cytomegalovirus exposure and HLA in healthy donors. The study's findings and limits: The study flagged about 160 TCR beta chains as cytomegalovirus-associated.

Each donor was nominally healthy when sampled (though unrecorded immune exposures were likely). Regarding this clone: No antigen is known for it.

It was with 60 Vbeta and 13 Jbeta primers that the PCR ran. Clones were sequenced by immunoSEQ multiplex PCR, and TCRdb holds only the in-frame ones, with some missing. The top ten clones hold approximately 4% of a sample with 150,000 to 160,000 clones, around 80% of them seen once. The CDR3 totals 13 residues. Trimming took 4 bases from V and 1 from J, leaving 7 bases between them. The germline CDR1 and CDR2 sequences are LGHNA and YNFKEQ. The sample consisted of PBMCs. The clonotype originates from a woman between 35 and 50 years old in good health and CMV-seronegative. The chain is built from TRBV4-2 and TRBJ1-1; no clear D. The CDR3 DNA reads TGTGCCAGCAGCCGAGGGAGGAACACTGAAGCTTTCTTT. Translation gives CASSRGRNTEAFF.